This is a list of T cell receptor beta chains from one sample in a study of blood T cell repertoires in COVID-19. Measured with immunoSEQ multiplex PCR; TCRdb has only the in-frame clones, and not every one. The sample contains around 140,000 clones, around 82% of which appear only once. Sequenced: peripheral blood. The receptors come from a human donor with acute or convalescent COVID-19. The donor label of this sample is uncertain. The conserved cysteine and the conserved F or W are not part of the CDR3 here. The order of the fields is V gene, clone size, CDR3 length, CDR3 protein. The size of a clone is reported for some rows only, either as once, few or many, or as a class for expanded clones.

v_call: TRBV19; clone_size: .; cdr3_length: 12; cdr3_aa: ASTKGTGSDTQY
v_call: TRBV7-9; clone_size: .; cdr3_length: 14; cdr3_aa: ASSFGSGGKGDTQY
v_call: TRBV4-2; clone_size: .; cdr3_length: 15; cdr3_aa: ASSQDGEAGAGETQY
v_call: TRBV4-1; clone_size: .; cdr3_length: 13; cdr3_aa: ASSLLRDRVYEQY
v_call: TRBV6-5; clone_size: .; cdr3_length: 11; cdr3_aa: ASSMGQGSGYT
v_call: TRBV7-2; clone_size: .; cdr3_length: 12; cdr3_aa: ASSRQDRDYGYT
v_call: TRBV7-9; clone_size: .; cdr3_length: 11; cdr3_aa: ASSFIGTDTQY
v_call: TRBV4-1; clone_size: once; cdr3_length: 12; cdr3_aa: ASRVSDNNYGYT
v_call: TRBV7-2; clone_size: .; cdr3_length: 14; cdr3_aa: ASSFERRVKDYGYT
v_call: TRBV5-1; clone_size: .; cdr3_length: 15; cdr3_aa: ASSLGRNRGMNTEAF
v_call: TRBV27; clone_size: .; cdr3_length: 10; cdr3_aa: ASSGTGRTAF
v_call: TRBV5-5; clone_size: .; cdr3_length: 12; cdr3_aa: ASSLQGTNEKLF
v_call: TRBV5-1; clone_size: .; cdr3_length: 14; cdr3_aa: ASSLGARLGANVLT
v_call: TRBV7-8; clone_size: .; cdr3_length: 12; cdr3_aa: ASSLGGGGNTIY
v_call: TRBV5-1; clone_size: .; cdr3_length: 13; cdr3_aa: ASSLGLKRSTEAF
v_call: TRBV6-5; clone_size: .; cdr3_length: 13; cdr3_aa: ASSPSSGGKYEQY
v_call: TRBV13; clone_size: .; cdr3_length: 11; cdr3_aa: ASSQSGVYGYT
v_call: TRBV6-5; clone_size: .; cdr3_length: 13; cdr3_aa: ASRKDSSYNSPLH
v_call: TRBV4-1; clone_size: .; cdr3_length: 16; cdr3_aa: ASSQDRGRGGGRHEQY
v_call: TRBV18; clone_size: .; cdr3_length: 10; cdr3_aa: ASSPLGLMAF
v_call: TRBV11-2; clone_size: .; cdr3_length: 13; cdr3_aa: ASSSNDRGSEKLF
v_call: TRBV6-6; clone_size: .; cdr3_length: 12; cdr3_aa: ASSSGKGYYGYT
v_call: TRBV10-3; clone_size: .; cdr3_length: 13; cdr3_aa: AISDATGLGYGYT
v_call: TRBV4-1; clone_size: .; cdr3_length: 13; cdr3_aa: ASSQEGGVNTEAF
v_call: TRBV29-1; clone_size: .; cdr3_length: 10; cdr3_aa: SADRGNTEAF
v_call: TRBV7-9; clone_size: .; cdr3_length: 12; cdr3_aa: ASSLREENTEAF
v_call: TRBV10-3; clone_size: .; cdr3_length: 14; cdr3_aa: AIRDSGNRNTGELF
v_call: TRBV5-6; clone_size: .; cdr3_length: 11; cdr3_aa: ASSSGVTQPQH
v_call: TRBV5-1; clone_size: once; cdr3_length: 12; cdr3_aa: ASSLRTGKEEQY
v_call: TRBV6-1; clone_size: .; cdr3_length: 13; cdr3_aa: ASSEPGQGTDTQY
v_call: TRBV21-1; clone_size: .; cdr3_length: 14; cdr3_aa: ASSKWQQGANYGYT
v_call: TRBV3-1/TRBV3-2; clone_size: .; cdr3_length: 11; cdr3_aa: ASSQQEDYGYT
v_call: TRBV19; clone_size: .; cdr3_length: 13; cdr3_aa: ASSIPGTGDEKLF
v_call: TRBV2; clone_size: few; cdr3_length: 11; cdr3_aa: ASRVGTYDEAF
v_call: TRBV19; clone_size: .; cdr3_length: 13; cdr3_aa: ASSPWTEGTDTQY
v_call: TRBV7-2; clone_size: .; cdr3_length: 14; cdr3_aa: ASAFTGTLTNYGYT
v_call: TRBV6-6; clone_size: .; cdr3_length: 13; cdr3_aa: ASSPRQGENEKLF
v_call: TRBV19; clone_size: .; cdr3_length: 10; cdr3_aa: ASRGGTGELF
v_call: TRBV4-1; clone_size: .; cdr3_length: 13; cdr3_aa: ASSPMGGRGQPQH
v_call: TRBV3-1/TRBV3-2; clone_size: .; cdr3_length: 12; cdr3_aa: ASSQEGHGNIQY
v_call: TRBV18; clone_size: .; cdr3_length: 10; cdr3_aa: ASSYMDEGAF
v_call: TRBV29-1; clone_size: few; cdr3_length: 10; cdr3_aa: SVAMTNYGYT
v_call: TRBV6-1; clone_size: .; cdr3_length: 12; cdr3_aa: ASSEGQGADEQF
v_call: TRBV2; clone_size: .; cdr3_length: 11; cdr3_aa: ASSALVWETQY
v_call: TRBV4-2; clone_size: .; cdr3_length: 13; cdr3_aa: ASSQDPLAAYEQY